This T cell receptor beta chain stems from a study of Graves' ophthalmopathy and Graves' hyperthyroidism. CDR1 and CDR2 (germline): MGHRA, YSYEKL. There are 16 residues in the CDR3. V lost 3 bases, J lost 0 bases, and 12 bases lay in between. From RNA, the CDR3 regions of TCR beta chains were amplified and sequenced. After a first-round RT-PCR with HTBI primers, a second-round multiplex PCR was run. TCRdb re-derived calls from the multiplex PCR reads in MiXCR, one entry per CDR3 protein. The sample yields approximately 210,000 distinct CDR3 sequences, around 30% seen once. Researchers turned away patients with other autoimmune diseases, uncontrolled infections, pregnancy or lactation. This clonotype was seen ten or more times. The antigen is unknown. Broader study findings: Ophthalmopathy was separated from stable hyperthyroidism by a 13-signature model with 87.88% sensitivity and 75% to 83% specificity.

The sequence came from a man between 45 and 60 years old with Graves' ophthalmopathy. Sequenced sample: peripheral blood. This rearrangement joins TRBV4-1 to TRBJ2-1, with D tentatively TRBD2 (5 bases). CDR3 sequence (DNA): TGCGCCAGCAGCCAGCTCGGACTGGGCTCCTACAATGAGCAGTTCTTC. It encodes CASSQLGLGSYNEQFF.